These 5 T cell receptor beta chains originate from one sample sequenced in a study of blood T cell repertoires in COVID-19 (TCRdb year 2020). The library was built by means of the immunoSEQ multiplex PCR assay. Drawn from immuneACCESS, this table holds only the in-frame rearrangements with V and J called that TCRdb kept. Clones are partly lost; checked studies trace under half to an unresolved V gene and leave the rest unexplained. This sample has over 90,000 clones in its table, and over 70% of those were observed once. About 23% of the sample lies in the top ten. Specimen: peripheral blood. These TCRs come from a man older than 75 with active or convalescent COVID-19.

The rearrangement uses TRBV4-3 and TRBJ1-1; D not resolved. V shed 2 bases and J shed 5 bases, with 12 bases lying between them. CDR1 and CDR2 (germline): LGHNA, YSLEER. The CDR3 consists of 14 residues. CDR3 nucleotides: TGCGCCAGCAGCCAACTCCGCTCGGGGACTGAAGCTTTCTTT. Encoded protein: CASSQLRSGTEAFF.

This clone showed up just once. The chain recombines TRBV19 with TRBJ2-1, with 9 bases fitting TRBD1. V was pared by 6 bases and J by 5 bases, with 11 bases of the junction left unmatched. Germline values: CDR1 LNHDA, CDR2 SQIVND (reference sequence). The CDR3 has 16 residues. The CDR3, as DNA: TGTGCCAGTAGGGTCGGGACAGGGTTTTCCAACAATGAGCAGTTCTTC. This sequence encodes CASRVGTGFSNNEQFF.

This chain links TRBV5-5 with TRBJ2-7; TRBD2 matches 9 bases. J gave up 4 bases and V 0 bases, and 11 bases lay outside the gene matches. The CDR3 spans 17 residues. The germline gives CDR1 SGHKS, CDR2 YYEKEE (reference sequence). This CDR3 reads CASSLALGLAGEYEQYF. The CDR3 DNA is TGTGCCAGCAGCTTGGCTTTAGGTTTAGCGGGGGAGTACGAGCAGTACTTC.

In this sample, this clone turned up once. This chain uses TRBV5-6 with TRBJ2-6; 10 positions agree with TRBD1. The V and J ends lost 5 bases and 1 base, in that order; junction bases with no gene match: 6. This CDR3 spans 17 amino acids. Germline CDR1 SGHDT, CDR2 YYEEEE. The CDR3: CASSPDRGKSGANVLTF. CDR3 DNA: TGTGCCAGCAGTCCGGACAGGGGGAAATCTGGGGCCAACGTCCTGACTTTC.

This chain links TRBV19 with TRBJ2-3; D is possibly TRBD1 (6 bases). Trimming removed 2 bases from V and 5 bases from J, with 11 bases in between. Germline CDR1 reads LNHDA; CDR2 reads SQIVND (reference sequence). CDR3 length equals 14 residues. The CDR3 region is CASSIRQVGDTQYF. Written as DNA, the CDR3 is TGTGCCAGTAGTATACGACAGGTTGGAGATACGCAGTATTTT.